The clone carrying this T cell receptor (beta chain) was observed a handful of times. MiXCR was run by TCRdb on the 5' RACE reads, yielding one entry per CDR3 protein. This table has 240,000 or so distinct CDR3 sequences, roughly 13% appearing once. This specimen comes from a study of identical twins. Germline CDR1 is DFQATT and CDR2 is SNEGSKA (reference sequence). Losses at the gene ends were 1 base for V and 4 bases for J; bases not matched to a gene: 2. The CDR3 totals 13 residues. These sequences were also reported in another study, on yellow fever vaccine responses in identical twins.

The sequenced sample consisted of memory (CD45RO+) T cells sorted from blood. The chain has TRBV20-1 and TRBJ2-3; 7 positions agree with TRBD2. This clonotype was sampled from a young woman in good health. CDR3 residues: CSARAGGADTQYF. The CDR3 DNA reads as TGCAGTGCTAGAGCGGGAGGAGCAGATACGCAGTATTTT.